A single sample gave rise to the 27 T cell receptor beta chains below, sequenced in a study of cytomegalovirus exposure and HLA in healthy donors. Libraries were prepared by immunoSEQ multiplex PCR; TCRdb keeps only in-frame clonotypes and omits some of them. The table includes some 120,000 clones, just under 95% detected once. The sequencing sample was made of PBMCs. The receptor source for this set is a young woman in good health and CMV-seronegative.

The V and J genes are TRBV27 and TRBJ1-6, with D unclear. V dropped 2 bases and J dropped 0 bases, with 5 bases sitting between them. CDR1 is MNHEY, CDR2 SMNVEV, per germline (reference sequence). The CDR3 loop spans 15 amino acids. CDR3 bases: TGTGCCAGCAGTTTAAGGAGCTCCTATAATTCACCCCTCCACTTT. This encodes CASSLRSSYNSPLHF.

The chain carries TRBV9 and TRBJ2-7, with D perhaps TRBD1 (5 bases). Looked up from germline, CDR1 is SGDLS and CDR2 is YYNGEE. This CDR3 contains 14 residues. V lost 0 bases to trimming and J lost 4 bases, with 11 bases between them. The CDR3 reads CASSVGAGPYEQYF. The CDR3 coding sequence is TGTGCCAGCAGCGTAGGGGCAGGGCCATACGAGCAGTACTTC.

The V call is TRBV4-1, the J call TRBJ2-6; maybe TRBD1 (5 bases). The CDR3 sequence is 15 residues long. V was cut by 3 bases and J by 7 bases, with 13 bases left in between. The V gene's germline CDR1 is MGHRA and CDR2 YSYEKL. CDR3 sequence (DNA): TGCGCCAGCAGCCAGACGACAGTTGCTGCCAACGTCCTGACTTTC. This gives the protein CASSQTTVAANVLTF.

The rearrangement joins TRBV11-2 to TRBJ2-7, with TRBD1 matching 8 bases. The germline V gene has CDR1 SGHAT and CDR2 FQNNGV. This CDR3 region has 15 residues. Losses at the gene ends were 8 bases for V and 6 bases for J; bases not matched to a gene: 15. The DNA of the CDR3 is TGTGCCAGCGGCCTCCTTGAGGACAGGGTCGGCGAGCAGTACTTC. As protein: CASGLLEDRVGEQYF.

This clone was observed a few times. The chain employs TRBV7-9 and TRBJ2-7; 9 nucleotides align to TRBD1. The germline V gene has CDR1 SEHNR and CDR2 FQNEAQ (reference sequence). This CDR3 has 15 amino acids. J was trimmed by 4 bases and V by 5 bases; bases with no gene match: 9. The CDR3 protein is CASSPPGGTGYEQYF. Here the CDR3 DNA reads TGTGCCAGCAGCCCACCAGGGGGGACAGGGTACGAGCAGTACTTC.

The chain combines TRBV14 with TRBJ1-6; perhaps TRBD1 as D (5 bases). This CDR3 has 14 amino acids. Germline V lookup: CDR1 SGHDN, CDR2 FVKESK. Trimming pared 3 bases from V and 7 bases from J, leaving 10 bases between. CDR3 nucleotides: TGTGCCAGCAGCCACTGGGACTTCAATTCACCCCTCCACTTT. Translation gives CASSHWDFNSPLHF.

The chain joins TRBV9 to TRBJ2-2; TRBD2 agrees at 8 bases. The germline V gene encodes CDR1 SGDLS and CDR2 YYNGEE. The trim removed 0 bases at V and 7 bases at J, leaving 5 bases unmatched. This CDR3 is built from 15 residues. CDR3 bases: TGTGCCAGCAGCGTAGAGGCGGGGGGCGTCGGGGAGCTGTTTTTT. Translated, it gives CASSVEAGGVGELFF. The full variable domain, its missing parts supplied by reference TRBV9 and TRBJ2-2, is DSGVTQTPKHLITATGQRVTLRCSPRSGDLSVYWYQQSLDQGLQFLIQYYNGEERAKGNILERFSAQQFPDLHSELNLSSLELGDSALYFCASSVEAGGVGELFFGEGSRLTVL.

The chain's CDR3 is CASSVPQGTNTEAFF. The CDR3 DNA is TGTGCCAGCAGTGTCCCACAGGGGACGAACACTGAAGCTTTCTTT. The chain employs TRBV2 and TRBJ1-1; TRBD1 matches 7 bases. From germline, CDR1 is SNHLY and CDR2 FYNNEI. V gave up 4 bases and J gave up 1 base; unmatched junction bases: 6. The CDR3 totals 15 residues.

The genes are TRBV9 and TRBJ1-5; a weak D match, TRBD1 (6 bases). Germline lookup yields CDR1 SGDLS and CDR2 YYNGEE. The CDR3 has 14 amino acids. Trimming removed 4 bases from V and 4 bases from J, with 12 bases in between. This CDR3 reads CASSPSTGNQPQHF. CDR3 DNA sequence: TGTGCCAGCAGCCCATCCACAGGGAATCAGCCCCAGCATTTT.

The chain is built from TRBV7-9 and TRBJ1-1; D perhaps matches TRBD1 (6 bases). The CDR3 extends over 16 amino acids. The V end lost 1 base, the J end lost 0 bases, and 12 bases lay between the germline ends. From germline, CDR1 is SEHNR and CDR2 FQNEAQ (reference sequence). CDR3 loop: CASSLVRTALNTEAFF. CDR3 DNA: TGTGCCAGCAGCTTAGTTAGGACAGCATTGAACACTGAAGCTTTCTTT.

The chain carries TRBV28 and TRBJ1-5, with 10 bases fitting TRBD1. CDR3 size: 16 residues. V dropped 4 bases and J dropped 5; count of bases not matched to a gene: 8. CDR1 is MDHEN and CDR2 is SYDVKM in the germline V gene. CDR3 protein: CASSSGTGEVDQPQHF. The CDR3 DNA reads TGTGCCAGCAGTTCTGGGACAGGGGAGGTTGATCAGCCCCAGCATTTT.

The V and J genes are TRBV7-6 and TRBJ2-7; 7 bases agree with TRBD1. CDR3 length: 14 amino acids. Germline CDR1 and CDR2: SGHVS and FNYEAQ. Germline trimming cut 1 base from V and 4 bases from J; bases unmatched to any gene: 4. This chain's CDR3 is CASSLEGGGYEQYF. Written as DNA, the CDR3 is TGTGCCAGCAGCTTAGAAGGGGGCGGATACGAGCAGTACTTC.

CDR3 loop: CASSSSGADTGELFF. CDR3 bases: TGTGCCAGCAGCTCCAGCGGGGCGGACACCGGGGAGCTGTTTTTT. The genes are TRBV28 and TRBJ2-2, with TRBD2 matching over 7 bases. CDR3 length: 15 amino acids. Germline CDR1 is MDHEN and CDR2 is SYDVKM. The ends lost 6 bases at V and 3 bases at J; junction bases unmatched: 7. Drawing the rest from reference TRBV28 and TRBJ2-2, the complete variable domain is DVKVTQSSRYLVKRTGEKVFLECVQDMDHENMFWYRQDPGLGLRLIYFSYDVKMKEKGDIPEGYSVSREKKERFSLILESASTNQTSMYLCASSSSGADTGELFFGEGSRLTVL.

The chain joins TRBV18 to TRBJ1-2; no reliable D call. Germline lookup yields CDR1 KGHSH and CDR2 LQKENI. The CDR3 loop spans 15 amino acids. Trimming cost V 3 bases and J 4 bases, with 15 bases left between them. The CDR3 region is CASSPTGSLVYGYTF. CDR3 sequence (DNA): TGTGCCAGCTCACCCACGGGTTCTCTCGTCTATGGCTACACCTTC.

The chain combines TRBV9 with TRBJ1-2, with 9 bases identical to TRBD1. Germline CDR1 is SGDLS and CDR2 is YYNGEE. With V trimmed by 5 bases and J by 4 bases, 3 bases remained unmatched. The CDR3 is made up of 13 amino acids. The CDR3 coding sequence is TGTGCCAGCAGAGCACAGGGGGCCTATGGCTACACCTTC. This codes for CASRAQGAYGYTF.

V gene TRBV5-5 combines with J gene TRBJ2-1; weak D call: TRBD2 (5 bases). V lost 4 bases, J lost 8 bases, and 13 bases lay in between. Germline V gene data show CDR1 as SGHKS and CDR2 as YYEKEE (reference sequence). The CDR3 extends over 13 amino acids. CDR3 sequence: CASSTSSLDEQFF. Written as DNA, the CDR3 is TGTGCCAGCAGCACCTCTAGCTTGGATGAGCAGTTCTTC.

This chain joins TRBV19 and TRBJ2-7; 9 bases are a match to TRBD1. The CDR3 contains 13 residues. After removal of 6 bases from V and 7 bases from J, the junction contained 7 bases not matched to a gene. From germline, CDR1 is LNHDA and CDR2 SQIVND (reference sequence). CDR3 residues: CASRRTGEEEQYF. In nucleotides, the CDR3 is TGTGCCAGTAGGCGGACAGGGGAGGAGGAGCAGTACTTC.

This chain links TRBV11-2 with TRBJ2-4; D gene uncertain. The CDR3 extends over 18 amino acids. V lost 1 base and J lost 1, with 17 bases in between. In germline, CDR1 is SGHAT, CDR2 FQNNGV. Here the CDR3 reads CASSLGSTAQLAKNIQYF. The CDR3 DNA reads TGTGCCAGCAGCTTAGGCAGTACAGCCCAGCTCGCCAAAAACATTCAGTACTTC.

The chain couples TRBV18 to TRBJ2-7; the match to TRBD1 covers 9 bases. The CDR3 length is 15 residues. Per germline, CDR1 KGHSH and CDR2 LQKENI. V gave up 0 bases and J gave up 2 bases; unmatched junction bases: 2. DNA of the CDR3: TGTGCCAGCTCACCACCGGGACAGGGTACCTACGAGCAGTACTTC. It translates to CASSPPGQGTYEQYF. The full variable domain, its missing parts supplied by reference TRBV18 and TRBJ2-7, is NAGVMQNPRHLVRRRGQEARLRCSPMKGHSHVYWYRQLPEEGLKFMVYLQKENIIDESGMPKERFSAEFPKEGPSILRIQQVVRGDSAAYFCASSPPGQGTYEQYFGPGTRLTVT.

The rearrangement links TRBV7-9 to TRBJ1-1; 7 bases map to TRBD1. There are 16 residues in the CDR3. Germline V gene data show CDR1 as SEHNR and CDR2 as FQNEAQ (reference sequence). The trim removed 1 base at V and 1 base at J, leaving 6 bases unmatched. The chain's CDR3 is CASSLGRQGKNTEAFF. The DNA of the CDR3 is TGTGCCAGCAGCTTAGGTAGACAGGGAAAGAACACTGAAGCTTTCTTT.

CDR3 nucleotide sequence: TGTGCCAGTAAGGGCTGGGACTCCTTGAACACCGGGGAGCTGTTTTTT. Translating it yields CASKGWDSLNTGELFF. The rearrangement links TRBV19 to TRBJ2-2; TRBD2 is a possible D gene (6 bases). The V end lost 7 bases, the J end lost 1 base, and 16 bases lay between the germline ends. The CDR3 is made up of 16 amino acids. Looked up from germline, CDR1 is LNHDA and CDR2 is SQIVND (reference sequence).

The chain couples TRBV11-2 to TRBJ2-7; 9 nucleotides line up with TRBD1. Trimming took 2 bases from V and 11 from J; bases not matched to a gene: 4. Germline lookup yields CDR1 SGHAT and CDR2 FQNNGV. This CDR3 contains 12 residues. CDR3 in amino acids: CASSLSGQGKYF. The CDR3 region has the DNA TGTGCCAGCAGCTTATCCGGACAGGGGAAGTACTTC.

The chain couples TRBV4-1 to TRBJ2-1, with 7 bases that match TRBD2. CDR3 size: 17 residues. CDR1 is MGHRA, CDR2 YSYEKL, per germline. V trimming: 4 bases; J trimming: 6 bases; junction bases outside the gene matches: 15. CDR3 sequence: CASSRPREWGGPNEQFF. For the CDR3, the DNA is TGCGCCAGCAGCCGACCCCGGGAATGGGGAGGGCCCAATGAGCAGTTCTTC.

This clone was detected once. The V gene is TRBV10-3, the J gene TRBJ1-3; D is undetermined. Trimming pared 11 bases from V and 8 bases from J, leaving 13 bases between. The V gene's germline CDR1 is ENHRY and CDR2 SYGVKD. This CDR3 is built from 11 residues. The CDR3 here is CAHSARDTIYF. CDR3 DNA sequence: TGTGCCCACTCGGCCCGGGACACCATATATTTT.

The V call is TRBV27, the J call TRBJ2-7; the match to TRBD1 covers 10 bases. The CDR3 extends over 15 amino acids. Germline V gives CDR1 MNHEY, CDR2 SMNVEV (reference sequence). V lost 2 bases, J lost 2 bases, and 3 bases stayed unmatched. The CDR3 loop is CASSLIGTGAYEQYF. Here the CDR3 DNA reads TGTGCCAGCAGTTTAATAGGGACAGGGGCCTACGAGCAGTACTTC.

CDR3 loop: CASSFYPTGGGTEAFF. CDR3 nucleotides: TGTGCCAGCAGCTTTTACCCGACAGGGGGCGGCACTGAAGCTTTCTTT. The gene calls are TRBV7-2 and TRBJ1-1; 10 bases are a match to TRBD1. Trimming at V came to 3 bases and at J to 4 bases, leaving 8 bases not matched to a gene. Germline-derived CDR1 and CDR2 are SGHTA and FQGNSA. There are 16 residues in the CDR3.

The V gene is TRBV6-6, the J gene TRBJ1-1; D possibly corresponds to TRBD1 (5 bases). The CDR3 runs to 16 residues. Germline assignment: CDR1 MNHNY and CDR2 SVGAGI (reference sequence). Trimming shortened V by 0 bases and J by 1 base, and 12 bases separated the two germline ends. This CDR3 reads CASSYSRSRENTEAFF. The CDR3 DNA is TGTGCCAGCAGTTACTCAAGGAGCAGGGAGAACACTGAAGCTTTCTTT.